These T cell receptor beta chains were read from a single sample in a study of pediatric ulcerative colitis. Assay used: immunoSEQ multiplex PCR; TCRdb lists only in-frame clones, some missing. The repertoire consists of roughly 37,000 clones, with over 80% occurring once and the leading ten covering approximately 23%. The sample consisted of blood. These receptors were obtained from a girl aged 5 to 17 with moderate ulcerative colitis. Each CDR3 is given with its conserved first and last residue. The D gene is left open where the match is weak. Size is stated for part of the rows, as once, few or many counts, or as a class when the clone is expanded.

CASSESSTVSNQPQHF TRBV10-2 - -
CASSFSGTEAFF TRBV2 - -
CARSPGTIGNTIYF TRBV5-3 - -
CASEGSGCEQYF TRBV27 - -
CASSPGTGGNWAQHF TRBV18 TRBD1 -
CASSLEWGLVTDTQYF TRBV5-1 TRBD2 -
CAWSGTGNTEAFF TRBV30 TRBD1 -
CASSYEGTIGYTF TRBV6-5 - -
CASSPWLNEKLFF TRBV18 - few
CASSQGIVVDEQYF TRBV6-1 - -
CASGGVANYGYTF TRBV7-6 - -
CASRGQLNEKLFF TRBV10-2 TRBD1 -
CASSLGLSGYNQPQHF TRBV7-9 - -
CASSYRDRVNTGELFF TRBV6-5 TRBD1 once
CASSSPGLGRWTEAFF TRBV19 - -
CASRGYTEAFF TRBV25-1 - few
CAWSLRSGYAEAFF TRBV30 - few
CASSRTSGSTDTQYF TRBV19 TRBD2 -
CASSWSRDYTEAFF TRBV7-8 - -
CASNPTGINYGYTF TRBV4-2 - once
CASSLGGRNEQFF TRBV7-3 - -
CASSQDLGEAGANVLTF TRBV4-2 - -
CAITLTQGNTIYF TRBV10-3 - few
CASSIAPGEQYF TRBV27 - few